Presented here are 26 T cell receptor beta chains from one specimen sequenced in a study of control samples from healthy donors and cancer patients. This table comes from immunoSEQ multiplex PCR, and its TCRdb copy is limited to in-frame clones, with some not included. Of about 110,000 clones in the sample, about four fifths were seen once. The sequenced sample was blood. Receptors originate from a woman aged 50 to 60 in good health.

A single count supports this clone. The chain has TRBV28 and TRBJ2-7, with 8 bases fitting TRBD1. The germline V gene has CDR1 MDHEN and CDR2 SYDVKM. The CDR3 runs 15 residues. Trimming removed 6 bases from V and 3 bases from J; junction bases left unmatched: 10. CDR3 sequence: CASSPPGGSGYEQYF. The DNA of the CDR3 is TGTGCCAGCAGCCCACCAGGGGGCAGCGGCTACGAGCAGTACTTC.

V usage is TRBV3-1 (or the pseudogene TRBV3-2) and J usage is TRBJ2-4; D might be TRBD1 (6 bases). The CDR3 runs 14 residues. Germline CDR1 is LGHDT and CDR2 is YNNKEL (reference sequence). Trimming took 0 bases from V and 9 from J, leaving 12 bases between them. The CDR3 sequence: CASSQETGWAIQYF. CDR3 DNA sequence: TGTGCCAGCAGCCAAGAAACAGGGTGGGCCATTCAGTACTTC.

This clone was seen a single time. The chain is built from TRBV7-9 and TRBJ2-2; the D is unclear. Germline-derived CDR1 and CDR2 are SEHNR and FQNEAQ (reference sequence). The V and J ends lost 3 bases and 4 bases respectively, with 6 bases between them. The CDR3 totals 13 residues. CDR3: CASSFPPTGELFF. The CDR3, as DNA: TGTGCCAGCAGCTTCCCCCCCACCGGGGAGCTGTTTTTT.

J is TRBJ1-1 and V is TRBV29-1, with D unclear. This CDR3 comprises 16 residues. From germline, CDR1 is SQVTM and CDR2 ANQGSEA. V lost 6 bases and J lost 2, with 22 bases in between. This chain's CDR3 is CSVLRAGRARNTEAFF. CDR3 DNA: TGCAGCGTCCTAAGGGCAGGCCGGGCCCGTAACACTGAAGCTTTCTTT.

This clone was recorded a few times. In the same sample, other DNA sequences code for this CDR3. The J gene is TRBJ2-7, the V gene TRBV27; 11 nucleotides align to TRBD2. CDR1 is MNHEY and CDR2 is SMNVEV in the germline V gene (reference sequence). Trimming took 2 bases from V and 4 from J; bases not matched to a gene: 4. This CDR3 spans 15 amino acids. Here the CDR3 reads CASSLRLAGPYEQYF. For the CDR3, the DNA is TGTGCCAGCAGTTTAAGACTAGCGGGGCCGTACGAGCAGTACTTC.

The rearrangement links TRBV25-1 to TRBJ1-2, with TRBD1 matching over 9 bases. This CDR3 region has 16 residues. The V and J ends lost 3 bases and 6 bases, in that order; junction bases with no gene match: 11. Germline V gene sequence: CDR1 MGHDK, CDR2 SYGVNS. CDR3 DNA sequence: TGTGCCAGCAGTGACTCTGTTACGGGACAGGGTGATGGCTACACCTTC. This translates into CASSDSVTGQGDGYTF.

The chain recombines TRBV2 with TRBJ1-2; 7 bases align to TRBD1. The CDR3 loop spans 13 amino acids. Germline CDR1 SNHLY, CDR2 FYNNEI. The V gene end was trimmed by 8 bases and the J gene end by 4 bases; junction bases not matched to a gene: 7. CDR3 nucleotides: TGTGCCAGCTACAGGGGCCAATTCTATGGCTACACCTTC. It specifies CASYRGQFYGYTF.

The rearrangement joins TRBV19 to TRBJ2-2; 8 nucleotides agree with TRBD1. The V and J ends lost 7 bases and 6 bases, in that order; junction bases with no gene match: 7. The CDR3 is 14 residues long. The germline gives CDR1 LNHDA, CDR2 SQIVND (reference sequence). The chain's CDR3 is CASTTGVFAGELFF. CDR3 coding DNA: TGTGCCAGTACGACAGGGGTCTTCGCCGGGGAGCTGTTTTTT.

J is TRBJ1-5 and V is TRBV7-9, with TRBD1 matching over 9 bases. From germline, CDR1 is SEHNR and CDR2 FQNEAQ (reference sequence). With 4 bases clipped from V and 6 bases from J, the junction kept 10 bases outside the gene matches. The CDR3 is 16 residues long. CDR3 region: CASSYETGGISQPQHF. CDR3 nucleotides: TGTGCCAGCAGCTATGAGACAGGGGGGATCAGTCAGCCCCAGCATTTT.

V is TRBV19 and J is TRBJ1-2, with a weak D call TRBD1 (5 bases). V shed 7 bases and J shed 2 bases, with 14 bases lying between them. CDR1 is LNHDA, CDR2 SQIVND, per germline (reference sequence). The CDR3 runs to 14 residues. The CDR3 nucleotides are TGTGCCAGTACTCTCAGCCGACAGAACTATGGCTACACCTTC. This codes for CASTLSRQNYGYTF.

V and J are TRBV15 and TRBJ2-7, with 9 bases fitting TRBD1. The J call may not be correct, given that the DNA end is closer to TRBJ2-5. CDR3 length: 15 residues. Germline V gene sequence: CDR1 LNHNV, CDR2 YYDKDF (reference sequence). Here the CDR3 DNA reads TGTGCCACCAGCAGAGGGGGACAGGGACAAGAGACCCAGTACTTC. It codes for CATSRGGQGQETQYF.

This clone was seen more than once but under ten times. The CDR3 here is CASSLDQSTDTQYF. DNA for the CDR3: TGTGCCAGCAGCTTAGATCAGAGCACAGATACGCAGTATTTT. The chain uses TRBV7-8 and TRBJ2-3; no clear D. In germline, CDR1 is SGHVS, CDR2 FQNEAQ. V was trimmed by 1 base and J by 0 bases, leaving 5 bases between them. The CDR3 is 14 amino acids.

The chain has TRBV7-3 and TRBJ2-5, with TRBD2 matching 13 bases. CDR1 SGHTA and CDR2 FQGTGA come from the germline V gene. The CDR3 is 20 amino acids. V trimming: 5 bases; J trimming: 2 bases; junction bases outside the gene matches: 17. The CDR3 DNA reads TGTGCCAGCAGCCCAATCCGGAGGACTAGCGGGAGCTTGTGGCAAGAGACCCAGTACTTC. Amino acids: CASSPIRRTSGSLWQETQYF.

The chain has TRBV7-8 and TRBJ1-6; TRBD1 agrees at 8 bases. V trimming: 4 bases; J trimming: 5 bases; junction bases outside the gene matches: 1. Germline V lookup: CDR1 SGHVS, CDR2 FQNEAQ. CDR3 length: 14 residues. The CDR3 reads CASSWDRNNSPLHF. CDR3 coding DNA: TGTGCCAGCAGCTGGGACAGGAATAATTCACCCCTCCACTTT.

The chain joins TRBV18 to TRBJ1-1, with 7 bases aligning to TRBD1. CDR1 KGHSH and CDR2 LQKENI come from the germline V gene. Trimming at V came to 1 base and at J to 1 base, leaving 3 bases not matched to a gene. The CDR3 has 15 amino acids. The CDR3 region is CASSPRTGENTEAFF. DNA for the CDR3: TGTGCCAGCTCACCACGCACAGGGGAGAACACTGAAGCTTTCTTT.

The rearrangement joins TRBV18 to TRBJ2-3; D call uncertain. Germline loops: CDR1 KGHSH, CDR2 LQKENI. V dropped 2 bases and J dropped 0 bases, with 6 bases sitting between them. The CDR3 extends over 14 amino acids. The CDR3 DNA follows: TGTGCCAGCTCACCAGGGGTTAGCACAGATACGCAGTATTTT. This translates into CASSPGVSTDTQYF.

The V gene is TRBV5-6, the J gene TRBJ2-1; 7 bases agree with TRBD1. This CDR3 has 14 amino acids. Germline loops: CDR1 SGHDT, CDR2 YYEEEE. J gave up 6 bases and V 2 bases, and 5 bases lay outside the gene matches. CDR3 DNA: TGTGCCAGCAGCTTTTCGACAGGGATCAATGAGCAGTTCTTC. Amino acids: CASSFSTGINEQFF.

The chain links TRBV4-2 to TRBJ1-1, with 9 bases aligning to TRBD1. The length of the CDR3 is 15 residues. CDR1 is LGHNA, CDR2 YNFKEQ, per germline. J gave up 4 bases and V 0 bases, and 3 bases lay outside the gene matches. CDR3: CASSQEIQGATEAFF. CDR3 DNA: TGTGCCAGCAGCCAAGAAATACAGGGGGCCACTGAAGCTTTCTTT.

The gene calls are TRBV6-2 or TRBV6-3 and TRBJ1-2, with D tentatively TRBD1 (6 bases). The CDR3 spans 15 residues. Germline V gene data show CDR1 as MNHEY and CDR2 as SVGEGT. Trimming pared 5 bases from V and 9 bases from J, leaving 22 bases between. CDR3 nucleotide sequence: TGTGCCAGCAGTAATCGGGACAACGTTCCTCGCAGCTACACCTTC. Its protein product is CASSNRDNVPRSYTF.

The rearrangement joins TRBV12-3 or TRBV12-4 to TRBJ1-5; D perhaps matches TRBD1 (6 bases). The length of the CDR3 is 13 residues. Between the trimmed V and J ends, which lost 3 bases and 6 bases, there was a span of 9 bases. The CDR3 bases are TGTGCCAGCAGTTTCAGGGGTGGTCAGCCCCAGCATTTT. Translation gives CASSFRGGQPQHF.

This clone has just one count. The V gene is TRBV19, the J gene TRBJ2-5, with D possibly matching TRBD1 (6 bases). CDR1 is LNHDA and CDR2 is SQIVND in the germline V gene (reference sequence). V gave up 5 bases and J gave up 0 bases, with 10 bases separating them. This CDR3 region has 14 residues. The CDR3: CASSATGYQETQYF. Here the CDR3 DNA reads TGTGCCAGTAGTGCGACAGGATACCAAGAGACCCAGTACTTC. The full variable domain, in which reference TRBV19 and TRBJ2-5 provide the parts outside the CDR3, is DGGITQSPKYLFRKEGQNVTLSCEQNLNHDAMYWYRQDPGQGLRLIYYSQIVNDFQKGDIAEGYSVSREKKESFPLTVTSAQKNPTAFYLCASSATGYQETQYFGPGTRLLVL.

This chain links TRBV11-2 with TRBJ2-2; D unresolved. Germline CDR1 and CDR2: SGHAT and FQNNGV. The V end lost 4 bases, the J end lost 3 bases, and 6 bases lay between the germline ends. This CDR3 contains 13 residues. CDR3 in amino acids: CASSWLHTGELFF. DNA of the CDR3: TGTGCCAGCAGCTGGCTCCACACCGGGGAGCTGTTTTTT.

This chain connects TRBV9 to TRBJ2-7, with D possibly matching TRBD1 (5 bases). CDR1 SGDLS and CDR2 YYNGEE come from the germline V gene. The CDR3 runs to 15 residues. With 1 base removed from V and 6 bases from J, the gap between germline ends came to 17 bases. In nucleotides, the CDR3 is TGTGCCAGCAGCGTATACGCCCAGGGCACCGGCGAGCAGTACTTC. It translates to CASSVYAQGTGEQYF.

This sequence joins TRBV27 and TRBJ2-1, with 11 bases fitting TRBD2. This CDR3 is 15 amino acids long. V gave up 4 bases and J gave up 7 bases; unmatched junction bases: 6. Germline V gene lookup returns CDR1 MNHEY and CDR2 SMNVEV (reference sequence). Here the CDR3 reads CASSYLGLADNEQFF. The CDR3 DNA follows: TGTGCCAGCAGTTACCTGGGACTAGCGGATAATGAGCAGTTCTTC.

V is TRBV28 and J is TRBJ2-2; no clear D gene. Trimming removed 10 bases from V and 6 bases from J, with 12 bases in between. This CDR3 spans 12 amino acids. The germline V gene has CDR1 MDHEN and CDR2 SYDVKM. The CDR3, as DNA: TGTGCCACCGACGGCTCGGCCGGGGAGCTGTTTTTT. Residues: CATDGSAGELFF.

V gene TRBV5-1 combines with J gene TRBJ1-3; D remains ambiguous. CDR3 size: 14 residues. Germline loops: CDR1 SGHRS, CDR2 YFSETQ. V gave up 0 bases and J gave up 0 bases, with 4 bases separating them. The CDR3 region is CASSLDYSGNTIYF. CDR3 DNA sequence: TGCGCCAGCAGCTTGGACTACTCTGGAAACACCATATATTTT.